The source of this T cell receptor beta chain is a study of cytomegalovirus exposure and HLA in healthy donors. Whole-study findings and limits: The authors reported that TCR beta sequences could predict HLA-A and HLA-B alleles. These predictions were accurate for most subjects in the first cohort.

As regards this clone: What it recognizes is unknown.

Amplification used 60 Vbeta primers and 13 Jbeta primers. Some clones are missing from TCRdb's copy, which holds only in-frame ones; the method was immunoSEQ multiplex PCR. In the table there are 150,000 to 200,000 clones, about 77% of which are singletons. Trimming removed 2 bases at V and 0 bases at J, with 10 bases between. Germline assignment: CDR1 MNHNS and CDR2 SASEGT. This CDR3 has 15 amino acids. This receptor was identified in a woman in her 30s in good health and CMV-seropositive. Sequencing was carried out using PBMCs. The chain recombines TRBV6-1 with TRBJ1-1; tentatively, D is TRBD1 (5 bases). The CDR3 region is CASSEHRPMNTEAFF. CDR3 nucleotide sequence: TGTGCCAGCAGTGAACACAGGCCCATGAACACTGAAGCTTTCTTT.